One and the same sample provided the 20 T cell receptor beta chains below, sequenced in a study of breast tumors, draining lymph nodes, adjacent tissues (TCRdb year 2016). The axillary draining lymph nodes of breast cancer patients were the source of the lymph node samples. Library preparation used multiplex PCR. The listed sequencing device is Illumina HiSeq 2000. TCRdb's own reprocessing of the public reads used fastp at Q25 and MiXCR and kept productive beta chains. Records with the same CDR3 protein are collapsed into one entry carrying the most frequent genes and DNA. Here the sample has 200,000 or so distinct CDR3 sequences; around 29% occur a single time. About 4.5% of the sample comes from the top ten. The sample was axillary lymph node tissue. The receptors were sampled from a female donor with breast cancer. Some clones in this sample may be carry-over from other donors' samples.

The sample holds many counts of this clonotype. The chain uses TRBV20-1 and TRBJ1-2, with 9 bases identical to TRBD1. The CDR3 contains 13 residues. Trimming removed 1 base from V and 8 bases from J; junction bases left unmatched: 5. Germline CDR1 reads DFQATT; CDR2 reads SNEGSKA (reference sequence). CDR3 residues: CSARGTGVRGYTF. DNA for the CDR3: TGCAGTGCTAGAGGGACAGGGGTGAGAGGCTACACCTTC.

The chain is built from TRBV7-2 and TRBJ2-6; D gene uncertain. V lost 3 bases, J lost 17 bases, and 5 bases lay in between. Germline V gene data show CDR1 as SGHTA and CDR2 as FQGNSA. This CDR3 has 9 amino acids. CDR3 coding DNA: TGTGCCAGCAGCTTGTCCTTGACTTTC. Protein: CASSLSLTF.

The table lists this clonotype with many counts. The V call is TRBV20-1, the J call TRBJ2-7; 8 bases align to TRBD2. After removal of 2 bases from V and 2 bases from J, the junction contained 5 bases not matched to a gene. Looked up from germline, CDR1 is DFQATT and CDR2 is SNEGSKA (reference sequence). The CDR3 contains 14 residues. CDR3 coding DNA: TGCAGTGCTAGACTCCCAGCGGGGGCCTACGAGCAGTACTTC. Translating it yields CSARLPAGAYEQYF.

This clonotype was detected many times. This chain joins TRBV2 and TRBJ2-3; D possibly corresponds to TRBD1 (7 bases). The CDR3 extends over 15 amino acids. Trimming left V 6 bases short and J 6 bases short, with 19 bases between. CDR1 SNHLY and CDR2 FYNNEI come from the germline V gene. This CDR3 is CASRGRGSGGDTQYF. The CDR3 DNA reads TGTGCCAGCAGGGGAAGGGGTTCAGGGGGGGATACGCAGTATTTT.

In this sample, this clonotype turned up a few times. The J gene is TRBJ2-3, the V gene TRBV27, with D possibly TRBD2 on 5 matching bases. Germline CDR1 is MNHEY and CDR2 is SMNVEV (reference sequence). Trimming removed 4 bases from V and 3 bases from J, with 11 bases in between. CDR3 length: 14 residues. This CDR3 reads CASSSRAATDTQYF. The CDR3 bases are TGTGCCAGCAGTTCGAGGGCAGCTACAGATACGCAGTATTTT.

This clonotype has just a few counts. The V gene is TRBV6-1, the J gene TRBJ2-1, with a weak D call TRBD1 (5 bases). CDR1 and CDR2 from the germline V gene are MNHNS and SASEGT. The CDR3 has 15 residues. V was shortened by 8 bases and J by 5 bases, with 19 bases between the two germline ends. DNA of the CDR3: TGTGCCAGCCTTTGGGGCGGAGTAGGAAACAATGAGCAGTTCTTC. Protein sequence: CASLWGGVGNNEQFF.

At least ten counts were recorded for this clonotype. At one of its ends the junction is not consistent with the germline gene, which may arise from a read error. The rearrangement uses TRBV7-7 and TRBJ2-1; 7 bases align to TRBD2. The length of the CDR3 is 15 residues. Germline V CDR1 and CDR2: SSHAT, FNYEAQ (reference sequence). CDR3 coding DNA: TGTGCTAGCAGCATTACCGCGGGGGTGGGGAATGAGCAGTTCTTC. It encodes CASSITAGVGNEQFF.

The table lists this clonotype with many counts. The chain joins TRBV5-1 to TRBJ1-2, with D possibly being TRBD1 (6 bases). This CDR3 contains 14 residues. V gave up 0 bases and J gave up 6 bases, with 12 bases separating them. Per germline, CDR1 SGHRS and CDR2 YFSETQ. CDR3 sequence reads: CASSLATGHDGYTF. The CDR3 DNA is TGCGCCAGCAGCTTGGCCACAGGGCATGATGGCTACACCTTC.

This clonotype was counted at least ten times. This chain links TRBV20-1 with TRBJ1-5, with D possibly TRBD1 on 6 matching bases. The CDR3 sequence is 12 residues long. Trimming stripped 4 bases from V and 12 bases from J, with 16 bases between. Germline values: CDR1 DFQATT, CDR2 SNEGSKA (reference sequence). The CDR3 region has the DNA TGCAGTGCTACCATAAGGGGGGGACTCCAGCATTTT. It codes for CSATIRGGLQHF.

Ten or more counts support this clonotype. V and J are TRBV2 and TRBJ2-2; no reliable D call. The CDR3 runs 14 residues. With 3 bases removed from V and 3 bases from J, the gap between germline ends came to 8 bases. The germline V gene encodes CDR1 SNHLY and CDR2 FYNNEI. As DNA, the CDR3 is TGTGCCAGCAGTGATAACGAGTACACCGGGGAGCTGTTTTTT. This codes for CASSDNEYTGELFF. The full variable domain, its missing parts supplied by reference TRBV2 and TRBJ2-2, is EPEVTQTPSHQVTQMGQEVILRCVPISNHLYFYWYRQILGQKVEFLVSFYNNEISEKSEIFDDQFSVERPDGSNFTLKIRSTKLEDSAMYFCASSDNEYTGELFFGEGSRLTVL.

This clonotype showed up just a few times. A much more abundant neighbour one base away suggests this may be a read error. The CDR3 loop is CASSLGSRPRIGTQYF. The CDR3 bases are TGTGCCAGCAGCTTGGGGTCCAGGCCTAGGATAGGGACCCAGTACTTC. The gene calls are TRBV5-4 and TRBJ2-5; no reliable D call. Between the trimmed V and J ends, which lost 0 bases and 7 bases, there was a span of 19 bases. This CDR3 spans 16 amino acids. Per the germline V gene, CDR1 is SGHNT and CDR2 is YYREEE (reference sequence).

This clonotype was observed at least ten times. The V call is TRBV10-2, the J call TRBJ1-2, with 7 bases aligning to TRBD1. The J segment lost 3 bases and the V segment lost 6 bases, leaving 10 bases of the junction unmatched. The CDR3 has 15 residues. From germline, CDR1 is WSHSY and CDR2 SAAADI. CDR3 residues: CASSVTDRSDYGYTF. In DNA form, the CDR3 reads TGCGCCAGCAGCGTCACGGACAGGTCCGACTATGGCTACACCTTC.

There are many counts of this clonotype. The chain combines TRBV7-2 with TRBJ2-1; maybe TRBD2 (7 bases). V lost 4 bases to trimming and J lost 12 bases, with 16 bases between them. Germline loops: CDR1 SGHTA, CDR2 FQGNSA. The CDR3 totals 13 residues. In DNA, the CDR3 is TGTGCCAGCAGCTCCGGGGGGACAAGGGTGCAGTTCTTC. It specifies CASSSGGTRVQFF.

A remark on this clonotype: Sequence at one end of the junction differs from germline and may be a read error. The chain links TRBV20-1 to TRBJ2-2; D remains ambiguous. Germline V lookup: CDR1 DFQATT, CDR2 SNEGSKA (reference sequence). The CDR3 is 16 amino acids. The CDR3, as DNA: TGCGGTGCTCCTATCATGGGTCGGGCAACCACCGGGGAGCTGTTTTTT. Translated, it gives CGAPIMGRATTGELFF.

J is TRBJ2-7 and V is TRBV4-2; 9 nucleotides match TRBD2. CDR1 LGHNA and CDR2 YNFKEQ come from the germline V gene. V lost 4 bases to trimming and J lost 0 bases; unmatched junction nucleotides: 10. The CDR3 extends over 17 amino acids. The CDR3, as DNA: TGTGCCAGCAGCCCCGCGGGAGGGCCGGGGGGCTCCTACGAGCAGTACTTC. This codes for CASSPAGGPGGSYEQYF.

Regarding this clonotype: The junction departs from germline at one end; a sequencing error may be responsible. V usage is TRBV5-1 and J usage is TRBJ2-5; D is uncertain. Per germline, CDR1 SGHRS and CDR2 YFSETQ. This CDR3 is built from 14 residues. The CDR3 sequence: CASSLEEFQDTQYF. CDR3 sequence (DNA): TGCGCCAGCAGCTTGGAAGAATTTCAAGACACCCAGTACTTC.

This clonotype has at least ten counts. V usage is TRBV7-2 and J usage is TRBJ2-1, with a possible D match to TRBD2 (7 bases). This CDR3 is built from 15 residues. Trimming took 1 base from V and 7 from J, leaving 14 bases between them. The germline V gene encodes CDR1 SGHTA and CDR2 FQGNSA. The CDR3 sequence is CASSLGGGASNEQFF. CDR3 in DNA: TGTGCCAGCAGCTTAGGCGGGGGCGCAAGTAATGAGCAGTTCTTC.

The table lists this clonotype with many counts. The chain has TRBV6-6 and TRBJ1-3; TRBD1 is a possible D gene (6 bases). The CDR3 totals 15 residues. The germline V gene has CDR1 MNHNY and CDR2 SVGAGI (reference sequence). With 8 bases removed from V and 4 bases from J, the gap between germline ends came to 18 bases. CDR3 bases: TGTGCCAGCCAGGGGTCCGGGGGCGCCGGAAACACCATATATTTT. Translating gives CASQGSGGAGNTIYF.

This clonotype was detected ten times or more. The chain combines TRBV29-1 with TRBJ2-1; D not certain. The V end was cut by 6 bases, the J end by 2 bases, with 17 bases between. The CDR3 has 15 residues. CDR1 SQVTM and CDR2 ANQGSEA come from the germline V gene. For the CDR3, the DNA is TGCAGCGTGACCAACTCTCAGTCTGCCTACAATGAGCAGTTCTTC. It specifies CSVTNSQSAYNEQFF.

This sequence joins TRBV2 and TRBJ1-2, with D possibly matching TRBD1 (6 bases). CDR3 length: 15 amino acids. V was cut by 7 bases and J by 2 bases, with 17 bases left in between. Germline V gives CDR1 SNHLY, CDR2 FYNNEI. CDR3 protein: CASMGGGGPNYGYTF. CDR3 bases: TGTGCCAGCATGGGTGGCGGGGGGCCCAACTATGGCTACACCTTC.